This T cell receptor (beta chain) is from a study of cytomegalovirus exposure and HLA in healthy donors. Across the study: HLA-typed donors contributed approximately 92 million unique TCRs, which were held in an early data release. Genotyping of 430 or so donors showed that about 79% belonged to the Caucasian-associated ancestry cluster. Regarding the study as a whole: The classifier, whose performance was assessed in both the original and validation cohorts, reportedly diagnosed cytomegalovirus status with high specificity and sensitivity. Most TCR beta V segments were productive about 87% or about 30% of the time in an earlier analysis.

The PCR was carried out with 60 Vbeta primers and 13 Jbeta primers. Assay used: immunoSEQ multiplex PCR; TCRdb lists only in-frame clones, some missing. Of more than 95,000 clones detected, roughly 74% appear once; the ten largest clones hold 2.5% to 3.5%. For this clone: The antigen remains undetermined.

The CDR3 contains 13 residues. V was cut by 5 bases and J by 1 base, with 8 bases left in between. The germline CDR1 and CDR2 sequences are SGHVS and FQNEAQ. The sample taken for sequencing was PBMCs. The sequence derives from a female donor in good health and CMV-seropositive. The rearrangement uses TRBV7-8 and TRBJ1-1; D gene uncertain. CDR3: CASSVVWNTEAFF. CDR3 sequence (DNA): TGTGCCAGCAGCGTCGTATGGAACACTGAAGCTTTCTTT.